Below are 27 T cell receptor beta chains sequenced from a single sample in a study of blood T cells in healthy people across ages. A second roughly 6 to 11 cycle PCR used barcoded and J-beta primers. Using its own MiXCR run on the 5' RACE reads, TCRdb lists one record per CDR3 protein. The data hold roughly 560,000 distinct CDR3 sequences, with less than 25% observed a single time. This sample also appeared in a second study, on T cells of mothers and their children.

The sequencing input was blood. The receptors stem from a boy younger than 18 in good health.

The chain joins TRBV29-1 to TRBJ2-3, with a weak D call TRBD2 (6 bases). Trimming took off 6 bases at V and 3 bases at J, with 13 bases between the two ends. The CDR3 is 13 residues long. In germline, CDR1 is SQVTM, CDR2 ANQGSEA. CDR3 sequence: CSVASGGTDTQYF. The CDR3 DNA follows: TGCAGCGTCGCATCCGGGGGAACAGATACGCAGTATTTT.

This clonotype was picked up one time. A clone one base away is much larger, so this may be a read error. In DNA form, the CDR3 reads TGCGCCAGCAGCCAGATAACAGGCCGGCAAGGGACCCAGTACTTC. This encodes CASSQITGRQGTQYF. The V call is TRBV4-1, the J call TRBJ2-5, with D maybe TRBD1 (5 bases). The CDR3 runs 15 residues. The germline gives CDR1 MGHRA, CDR2 YSYEKL.

This clonotype was observed a handful of times. V gene TRBV14 combines with J gene TRBJ1-6; no clear D. In germline, CDR1 is SGHDN, CDR2 FVKESK. The CDR3 runs to 17 residues. Trimming took off 4 bases at V and 0 bases at J, with 13 bases between the two ends. The CDR3 loop reads CASSRTPRSSYNSPLHF. The CDR3 DNA reads as TGTGCCAGCAGCCGAACGCCCAGGAGCTCCTATAATTCACCCCTCCACTTT.

The V and J genes are TRBV2 and TRBJ2-3; D remains unclear. The V end was cut by 7 bases, the J end by 1 base, with 9 bases between. Germline lookup yields CDR1 SNHLY and CDR2 FYNNEI. This CDR3 is built from 13 residues. CDR3 amino acids: CASILQGTDTQYF. The CDR3 DNA follows: TGTGCCAGCATACTTCAGGGCACAGATACGCAGTATTTT.

In this sample, this clonotype turned up a few times. The chain recombines TRBV20-1 with TRBJ1-6; TRBD1 might be the D (5 bases). V was cut by 3 bases and J by 7 bases, with 10 bases left in between. Germline values: CDR1 DFQATT, CDR2 SNEGSKA (reference sequence). The CDR3 length is 13 residues. The CDR3 nucleotides are TGCAGTGCTAGTCGAGGGGTCAATTCACCCCTCCACTTT. As protein: CSASRGVNSPLHF.

Regarding this clonotype: The junction departs from germline at one end; a sequencing error may be responsible. This chain connects TRBV3-1 to TRBJ1-2; a weak D match, TRBD1 (5 bases). The length of the CDR3 is 15 residues. Germline assignment: CDR1 LGHDT and CDR2 YNNKEL (reference sequence). Here the CDR3 reads CASSQAGLGDYGHTF. In nucleotides, the CDR3 is TGTGCCAGCAGCCAAGCCGGGTTGGGGGACTATGGCCACACCTTC.

This clonotype was picked up a small number of times. The chain joins TRBV20-1 to TRBJ2-5; 7 nucleotides agree with TRBD2. Germline CDR1 DFQATT, CDR2 SNEGSKA (reference sequence). The CDR3 is 13 amino acids. The trim removed 8 bases at V and 0 bases at J, leaving 6 bases unmatched. DNA for the CDR3: TGCAGTATCGGCGCGGGGGACCAAGAGACCCAGTACTTC. Amino acid sequence: CSIGAGDQETQYF.

In this sample, this clonotype turned up a few times. The V call is TRBV7-9, the J call TRBJ1-2; D not resolved. The V and J ends lost 4 bases and 1 base respectively, with 10 bases between them. The length of the CDR3 is 14 residues. CDR1 SEHNR and CDR2 FQNEAQ come from the germline V gene (reference sequence). CDR3 in amino acids: CASSSSAVNYGYTF. In nucleotides, the CDR3 is TGTGCCAGCAGCTCAAGCGCGGTTAACTATGGCTACACCTTC.

This sequence joins TRBV6-1 and TRBJ2-1; TRBD2 might be the D (7 bases). Between the trimmed V and J ends, which lost 5 bases and 11 bases, there was a span of 28 bases. Germline values: CDR1 MNHNS, CDR2 SASEGT. The CDR3 totals 17 residues. The CDR3 DNA follows: TGTGCCAGCAGTCAACCGGGGGCACCGACTAGCTCAGGTAAGCAGTTCTTC. This gives the protein CASSQPGAPTSSGKQFF.

This rearrangement joins TRBV28 to TRBJ2-7, with a tentative D call TRBD1 (6 bases). The CDR3 extends over 16 amino acids. The V end was cut by 3 bases, the J end by 3 bases, with 18 bases between. Germline CDR1 reads MDHEN; CDR2 reads SYDVKM. The CDR3 is CASSFPTPGQSYEQYF. The CDR3 nucleotides are TGTGCCAGCAGTTTTCCAACCCCCGGACAGAGCTACGAGCAGTACTTC.

V and J are TRBV12-3 or TRBV12-4 and TRBJ2-1; 14 bases line up with TRBD2. CDR3 size: 15 residues. Trimming cost V 7 bases and J 3 bases; bases outside gene matches: 2. The CDR3 coding sequence is TGTGCCAGCACGACTAGCGGGAGGGACTACAATGAGCAGTTCTTC. This translates into CASTTSGRDYNEQFF.

This clonotype occurred a few times. The chain recombines TRBV20-1 with TRBJ1-4; 9 positions match TRBD1. Germline lookup yields CDR1 DFQATT and CDR2 SNEGSKA (reference sequence). After removal of 3 bases from V and 0 bases from J, the junction contained 5 bases not matched to a gene. The length of the CDR3 is 16 residues. The CDR3 spells CSAREGQGATNEKLFF. The CDR3 DNA sequence: TGCAGTGCTAGGGAGGGACAGGGTGCAACTAATGAAAAACTGTTTTTT.

This chain links TRBV7-9 with TRBJ2-5, with D perhaps assigned TRBD1 or TRBD2 (5 bases each). TRBJ2-7 explains the end of the DNA better; the J call may be wrong. The CDR3 consists of 15 residues. Germline CDR1 reads SEHNR; CDR2 reads FQNEAQ (reference sequence). This CDR3 reads CASSVTLVGDYEQYF. Written as DNA, the CDR3 is TGTGCCAGCAGCGTCACGCTCGTGGGGGACTACGAGCAGTACTTC.

The chain couples TRBV4-3 to TRBJ1-1; maybe TRBD1 (5 bases). The CDR3 has 13 residues. V lost 1 base and J 8 bases, leaving 11 bases between the germline ends. CDR1 and CDR2 (germline): LGHNA, YSLEER. The CDR3 bases are TGCGCCAGCAGCCAAGTTGAAGGGGCCGAAGCTTTCTTT. Protein product: CASSQVEGAEAFF.

In this sample, this clonotype turned up a few times. The chain joins TRBV28 to TRBJ2-5; no clear D gene. The CDR3 extends over 12 amino acids. The germline gives CDR1 MDHEN, CDR2 SYDVKM. V was clipped by 3 bases and J by 4 bases, with 6 bases between them. CDR3 sequence (DNA): TGTGCCAGCAGTTTCGAGCCAGAGACCCAGTACTTC. As protein: CASSFEPETQYF. The whole variable domain, filled in from reference TRBV28 and TRBJ2-5, reads DVKVTQSSRYLVKRTGEKVFLECVQDMDHENMFWYRQDPGLGLRLIYFSYDVKMKEKGDIPEGYSVSREKKERFSLILESASTNQTSMYLCASSFEPETQYFGPGTRLLVL.

A note on this clonotype: A read error may be the cause here, since a much bigger clone is one base away. The CDR3 sequence: CSARENRGTEASF. CDR3 in DNA: TGCAGTGCTAGAGAAAACAGGGGAACTGAAGCTTCCTTT. The rearrangement links TRBV20-1 to TRBJ1-1; 7 bases match TRBD1. CDR1 and CDR2 (germline): DFQATT, SNEGSKA (reference sequence). The CDR3 loop spans 13 amino acids.

The V and J genes are TRBV5-1 and TRBJ2-1, with D perhaps assigned TRBD1 or TRBD2 (5 bases each). Deletions cut 4 bases from V and 0 bases from J, with 11 bases between. The CDR3 covers 15 residues. The V gene's germline CDR1 is SGHRS and CDR2 YFSETQ. The CDR3 DNA reads TGCGCCAGCAGCCAGGGAGAGGGCTCCTACAATGAGCAGTTCTTC. Its protein product is CASSQGEGSYNEQFF.

J is TRBJ2-5 and V is TRBV2; TRBD2 is a possible D gene (6 bases). Judging by the DNA end, TRBJ2-1 fits better; the J call may be wrong. This CDR3 is built from 18 residues. CDR1 and CDR2 from the germline V gene are SNHLY and FYNNEI. CDR3 nucleotide sequence: TGTGCCAGCAGTGAGCTCGGGAGAGGGGCCCGGGCAGGGAATGAGCAGTTCTTC. This codes for CASSELGRGARAGNEQFF.

This chain joins TRBV20-1 and TRBJ2-6; D is unresolved. Per germline, CDR1 DFQATT and CDR2 SNEGSKA (reference sequence). The CDR3 extends over 14 amino acids. The germline V and J ends were trimmed by 6 bases and 0 bases, with 9 bases remaining between them. The CDR3: CSASTNSGANVLTF. CDR3 in DNA: TGCAGTGCGAGTACTAACTCTGGGGCCAACGTCCTGACTTTC.

In this sample, this clonotype turned up a few times. J is TRBJ1-4 and V is TRBV6-2 or TRBV6-3; D gene unclear. With 8 bases removed from V and 0 bases from J, the gap between germline ends came to 10 bases. Germline CDR1 reads MNHEY; CDR2 reads SVGEGT. The CDR3 loop spans 14 amino acids. CDR3 sequence (DNA): TGTGCCAGCTGCATCGGTGCAACTAATGAAAAACTGTTTTTT. This codes for CASCIGATNEKLFF.

This clonotype was counted only a few times. The V call is TRBV28, the J call TRBJ2-5; D possibly corresponds to TRBD2 (6 bases). The V end lost 6 bases, the J end lost 5 bases, and 19 bases lay between the germline ends. This CDR3 spans 15 amino acids. Germline CDR1 reads MDHEN; CDR2 reads SYDVKM. CDR3 nucleotides: TGTGCCAGCAGGCCATCGACTAGTGTGACGGAGACCCAGTACTTC. Its translation: CASRPSTSVTETQYF.

The DNA for the CDR3 is TGTGCCAGCTTCACGTCCGGGACAGGAGAGACCCAGTACTTC. Translation gives CASFTSGTGETQYF. V usage is TRBV18 and J usage is TRBJ2-5, with 8 positions matching TRBD1. CDR1 and CDR2 from the germline V gene are KGHSH and LQKENI. The CDR3 runs to 14 residues. V was pared by 7 bases and J by 4 bases, with 8 bases of the junction left unmatched.

V usage is TRBV12-3 or TRBV12-4 and J usage is TRBJ1-5, with D unresolved. The CDR3 length is 17 residues. Trimming took off 0 bases at V and 4 bases at J, with 16 bases between the two ends. The chain's CDR3 is CASSLAHLGLGNQPQHF. As DNA, the CDR3 is TGTGCCAGCAGTTTAGCGCATTTGGGTTTGGGGAATCAGCCCCAGCATTTT.

This clonotype showed up just a few times. The chain joins TRBV5-1 to TRBJ2-1; 10 nucleotides line up with TRBD2. Germline CDR1 reads SGHRS; CDR2 reads YFSETQ. V trimming: 0 bases; J trimming: 8 bases; junction bases outside the gene matches: 8. There are 16 residues in the CDR3. The CDR3 protein is CASSLAGTSEGDEQFF. DNA for the CDR3: TGCGCCAGCAGCTTGGCCGGGACTAGCGAAGGCGATGAGCAGTTCTTC. The variable domain in full, completed from reference TRBV5-1 and TRBJ2-1, reads KAGVTQTPRYLIKTRGQQVTLSCSPISGHRSVSWYQQTPGQGLQFLFEYFSETQRNKGNFPGRFSGRQFSNSRSEMNVSTLELGDSALYLCASSLAGTSEGDEQFFGPGTRLTVL.

The rearrangement joins TRBV6-2 or TRBV6-3 to TRBJ2-4; 14 bases are a match to TRBD2. The J segment lost 6 bases and the V segment lost 6 bases, leaving 4 bases of the junction unmatched. The germline gives CDR1 MNHEY, CDR2 SVGEGT. CDR3 length: 15 residues. In DNA form, the CDR3 reads TGTGCCAGCAGCTGGACTAGCGGGGGGACAAACATTCAGTACTTC. It is translated as CASSWTSGGTNIQYF.

This clonotype showed up just a few times. The chain employs TRBV2 and TRBJ1-1; a possible D gene is TRBD1 (5 bases). Between the trimmed V and J ends, which lost 8 bases and 1 base, there was a span of 8 bases. Looked up from germline, CDR1 is SNHLY and CDR2 is FYNNEI. The CDR3 has 12 amino acids. The DNA of the CDR3 is TGTGCCAGCGGGCAGGGGAACACTGAAGCTTTCTTT. Amino acids: CASGQGNTEAFF.

The chain recombines TRBV6-1 with TRBJ1-5; D ambiguous. The V gene's germline CDR1 is MNHNS and CDR2 SASEGT. Trimming left V 0 bases short and J 0 bases short, with 6 bases between. There are 15 residues in the CDR3. The CDR3 nucleotides read TGTGCCAGCAGTGAAGCAGTCTATAGCAATCAGCCCCAGCATTTT. Amino acids: CASSEAVYSNQPQHF.